This is a list of T cell receptor beta chains from one sample in a study of CD8+ T cells in alopecia areata. Generated by immunoSEQ multiplex PCR, the TCRdb table keeps only in-frame clones and is missing some. Of 65,000 to 75,000 clones listed, approximately 45% are singletons. The material was CD8+ T cells sorted from blood, obtained at week 0. All receptors derive from a human donor with alopecia areata. Each CDR3 is given with its conserved first and last residue. Clone size is not always given. Where it is, it says once, few, many or a class for expanded clones.

V gene	J gene	CDR3 length	clone size	CDR3 protein
TRBV5-6	TRBJ2-7	12	-	CASSGRGYEQYF
TRBV27	TRBJ1-1	13	few	CASSAGRLSEAFF
TRBV29-1	TRBJ2-3	15	-	CSVVVSGRITDTQYF
TRBV7-2	TRBJ2-5	18	-	CASSLTPYRTAYQETQYF
TRBV7-9	TRBJ2-7	15	few	CASSDTGTVSYEQYF
TRBV7-9	TRBJ2-7	12	-	CASSYGQGEQYF
TRBV7-9	TRBJ2-7	13	-	CASSLDYANEQYF
TRBV29-1	TRBJ2-1	13	-	CGVGGGVYDEQFF
TRBV9	TRBJ1-2	16	-	CASSASLSFANYGYTF
TRBV9	TRBJ2-7	15	-	CASSARGTGAYEQYF
TRBV29-1	TRBJ2-6	15	few	CSVEGTTSGANVLTF
TRBV29-1	TRBJ2-7	10	-	CSVLDYEQYF
TRBV29-1	TRBJ2-7	10	-	CSVATYEQYF
TRBV29-1	TRBJ2-7	15	-	CSVEPTGGVRGEQYF
TRBV6-1	TRBJ2-1	14	-	CASQTSGDFNEQFF
TRBV7-2	TRBJ2-1	13	-	CASTKNLERRQFF
TRBV29-1	TRBJ2-7	12	-	CSVEGTHYEQYF
TRBV7-2	TRBJ2-7	13	-	CASSLDRAYEQYF
TRBV30	TRBJ2-1	13	-	CAWTSGTINEQFF
TRBV19	TRBJ2-7	12	medium-sized	CASTGTGSEQYF
TRBV27	TRBJ2-3	14	-	CASSFGGGTDTQYF
TRBV29-1	-	13	-	CSVVDSSTYEQYF
TRBV7-9	TRBJ1-2	13	few	CASSPGIAYGYTF
TRBV7-8	TRBJ2-6	16	-	CASSLETAPGANVLTF